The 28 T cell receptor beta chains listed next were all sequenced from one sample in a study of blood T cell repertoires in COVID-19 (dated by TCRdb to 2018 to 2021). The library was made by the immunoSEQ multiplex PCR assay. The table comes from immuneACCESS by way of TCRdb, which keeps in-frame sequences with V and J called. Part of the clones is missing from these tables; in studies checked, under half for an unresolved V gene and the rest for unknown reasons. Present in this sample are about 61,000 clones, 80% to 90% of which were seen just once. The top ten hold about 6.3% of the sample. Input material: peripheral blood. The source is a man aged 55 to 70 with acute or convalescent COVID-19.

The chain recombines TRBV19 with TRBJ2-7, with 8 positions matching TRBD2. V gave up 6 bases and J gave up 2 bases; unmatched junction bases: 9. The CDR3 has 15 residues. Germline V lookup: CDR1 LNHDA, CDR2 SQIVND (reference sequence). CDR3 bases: TGTGCCAGTAGCGAAGAGGTAGCGGGGACCTACGAGCAGTACTTC. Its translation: CASSEEVAGTYEQYF. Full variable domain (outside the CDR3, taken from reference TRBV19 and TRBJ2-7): DGGITQSPKYLFRKEGQNVTLSCEQNLNHDAMYWYRQDPGQGLRLIYYSQIVNDFQKGDIAEGYSVSREKKESFPLTVTSAQKNPTAFYLCASSEEVAGTYEQYFGPGTRLTVT.

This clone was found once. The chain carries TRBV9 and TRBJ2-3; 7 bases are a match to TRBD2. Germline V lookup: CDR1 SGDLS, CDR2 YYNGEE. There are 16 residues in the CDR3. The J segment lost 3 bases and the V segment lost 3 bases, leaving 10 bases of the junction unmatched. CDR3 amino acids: CASSATGTTETDTQYF. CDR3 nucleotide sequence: TGTGCCAGCAGCGCGACCGGGACTACCGAAACAGATACGCAGTATTTT. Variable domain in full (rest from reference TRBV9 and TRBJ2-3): DSGVTQTPKHLITATGQRVTLRCSPRSGDLSVYWYQQSLDQGLQFLIQYYNGEERAKGNILERFSAQQFPDLHSELNLSSLELGDSALYFCASSATGTTETDTQYFGPGTRLTVL.

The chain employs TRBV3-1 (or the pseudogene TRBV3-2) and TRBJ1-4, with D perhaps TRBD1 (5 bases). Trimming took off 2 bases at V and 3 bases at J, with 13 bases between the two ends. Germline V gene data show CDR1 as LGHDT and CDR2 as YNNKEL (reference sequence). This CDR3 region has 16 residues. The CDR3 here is CASSQFSGVPNEKLFF. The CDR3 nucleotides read TGTGCCAGCAGCCAATTCTCGGGGGTACCTAATGAAAAACTGTTTTTT.

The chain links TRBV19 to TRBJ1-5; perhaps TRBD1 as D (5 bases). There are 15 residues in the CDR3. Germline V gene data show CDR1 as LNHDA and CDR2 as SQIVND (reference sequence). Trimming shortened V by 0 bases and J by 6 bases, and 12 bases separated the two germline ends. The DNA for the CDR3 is TGTGCCAGTAGTATAGATAACAGGCCTCGTCAGCCCCAGCATTTT. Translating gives CASSIDNRPRQPQHF. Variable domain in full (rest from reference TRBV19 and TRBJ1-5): DGGITQSPKYLFRKEGQNVTLSCEQNLNHDAMYWYRQDPGQGLRLIYYSQIVNDFQKGDIAEGYSVSREKKESFPLTVTSAQKNPTAFYLCASSIDNRPRQPQHFGDGTRLSIL.

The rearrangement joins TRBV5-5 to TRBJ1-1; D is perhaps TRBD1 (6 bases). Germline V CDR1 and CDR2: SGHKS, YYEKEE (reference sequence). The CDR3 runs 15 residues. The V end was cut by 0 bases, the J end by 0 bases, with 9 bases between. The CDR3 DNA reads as TGTGCCAGCAGCTTGGGGGGGCCCATGAACACTGAAGCTTTCTTT. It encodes CASSLGGPMNTEAFF.

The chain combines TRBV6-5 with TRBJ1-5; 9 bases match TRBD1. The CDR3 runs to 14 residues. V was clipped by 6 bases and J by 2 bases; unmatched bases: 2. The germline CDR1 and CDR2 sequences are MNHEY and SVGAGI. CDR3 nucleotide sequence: TGTGCCAGCAGGACAGGGGGGCGCAATCAGCCCCAGCATTTT. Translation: CASRTGGRNQPQHF.

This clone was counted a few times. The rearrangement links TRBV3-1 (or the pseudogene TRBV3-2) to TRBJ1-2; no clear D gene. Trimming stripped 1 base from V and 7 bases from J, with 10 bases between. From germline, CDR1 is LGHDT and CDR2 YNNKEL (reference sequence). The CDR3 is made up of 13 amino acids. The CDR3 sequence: CASSQVGRSGYTF. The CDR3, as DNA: TGTGCCAGCAGCCAAGTTGGGAGGTCTGGCTACACCTTC.

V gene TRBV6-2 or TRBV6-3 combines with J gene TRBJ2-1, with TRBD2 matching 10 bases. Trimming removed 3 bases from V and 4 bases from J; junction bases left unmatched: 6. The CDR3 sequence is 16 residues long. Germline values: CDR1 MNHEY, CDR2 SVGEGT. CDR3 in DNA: TGTGCCAGCAGTTATCCGGCTAGCGGGGGATACAATGAGCAGTTCTTC. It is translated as CASSYPASGGYNEQFF.

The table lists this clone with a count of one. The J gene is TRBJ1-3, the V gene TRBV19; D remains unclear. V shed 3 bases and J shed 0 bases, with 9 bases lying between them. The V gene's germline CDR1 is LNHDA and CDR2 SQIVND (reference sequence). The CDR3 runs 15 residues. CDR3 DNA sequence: TGTGCCAGTAGTATCATCGCTACCTCTGGAAACACCATATATTTT. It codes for CASSIIATSGNTIYF.

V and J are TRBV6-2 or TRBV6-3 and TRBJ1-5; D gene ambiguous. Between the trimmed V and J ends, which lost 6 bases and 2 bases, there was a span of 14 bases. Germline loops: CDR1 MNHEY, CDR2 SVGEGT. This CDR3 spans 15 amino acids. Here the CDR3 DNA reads TGTGCCAGCAGCCCGTCCGGGGTGGGCAATCAGCCCCAGCATTTT. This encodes CASSPSGVGNQPQHF.

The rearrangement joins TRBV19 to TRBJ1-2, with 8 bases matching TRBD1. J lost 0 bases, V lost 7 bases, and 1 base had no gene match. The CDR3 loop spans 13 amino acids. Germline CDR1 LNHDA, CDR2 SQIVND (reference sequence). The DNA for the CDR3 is TGTGCCAGTACGGACAGGGCTAACTATGGCTACACCTTC. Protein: CASTDRANYGYTF.

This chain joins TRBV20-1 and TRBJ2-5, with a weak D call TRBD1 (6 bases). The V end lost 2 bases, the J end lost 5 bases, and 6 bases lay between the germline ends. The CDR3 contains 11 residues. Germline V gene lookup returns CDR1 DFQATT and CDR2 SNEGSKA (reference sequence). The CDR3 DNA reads TGCAGTGCTAGAAGGGGGGAGACCCAGTACTTC. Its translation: CSARRGETQYF.

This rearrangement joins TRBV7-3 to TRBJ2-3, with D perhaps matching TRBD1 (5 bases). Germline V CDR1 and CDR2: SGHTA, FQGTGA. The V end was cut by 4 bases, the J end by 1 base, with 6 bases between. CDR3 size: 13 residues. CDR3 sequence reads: CASSSTGTDTQYF. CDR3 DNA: TGTGCCAGCAGCTCGACAGGCACAGATACGCAGTATTTT.

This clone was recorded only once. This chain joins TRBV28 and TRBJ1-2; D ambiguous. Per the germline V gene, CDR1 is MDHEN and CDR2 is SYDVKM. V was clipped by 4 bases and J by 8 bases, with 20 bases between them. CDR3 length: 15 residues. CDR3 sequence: CASSSPGRVRGGYTF. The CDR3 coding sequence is TGTGCCAGCAGTTCCCCCGGGCGGGTCAGAGGGGGCTACACCTTC.

In nucleotides, the CDR3 is TGTGCCAGCAGCTTGGGGACAGGGGTTCCCGAGCAGTACTTC. Translated: CASSLGTGVPEQYF. This rearrangement joins TRBV2 to TRBJ2-7; 10 positions agree with TRBD1. The CDR3 runs 14 residues. Germline assignment: CDR1 SNHLY and CDR2 FYNNEI. V lost 6 bases, J lost 6 bases, and 8 bases stayed unmatched. Using reference TRBV2 and TRBJ2-7 for the parts outside the CDR3, the full variable domain is EPEVTQTPSHQVTQMGQEVILRCVPISNHLYFYWYRQILGQKVEFLVSFYNNEISEKSEIFDDQFSVERPDGSNFTLKIRSTKLEDSAMYFCASSLGTGVPEQYFGPGTRLTVT.

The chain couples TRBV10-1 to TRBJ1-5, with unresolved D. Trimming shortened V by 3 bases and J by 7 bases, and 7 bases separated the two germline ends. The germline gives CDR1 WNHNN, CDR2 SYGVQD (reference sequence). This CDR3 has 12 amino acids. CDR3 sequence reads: CASSDNGQPQHF. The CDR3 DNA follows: TGCGCCAGCAGTGATAACGGGCAGCCCCAGCATTTT.

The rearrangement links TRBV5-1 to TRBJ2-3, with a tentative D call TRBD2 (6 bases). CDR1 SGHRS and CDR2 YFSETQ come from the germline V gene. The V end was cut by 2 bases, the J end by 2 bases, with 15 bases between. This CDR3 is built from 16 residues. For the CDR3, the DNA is TGCGCCAGCAGCTTACTTATCCGGGAGAACACAGATACGCAGTATTTT. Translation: CASSLLIRENTDTQYF.

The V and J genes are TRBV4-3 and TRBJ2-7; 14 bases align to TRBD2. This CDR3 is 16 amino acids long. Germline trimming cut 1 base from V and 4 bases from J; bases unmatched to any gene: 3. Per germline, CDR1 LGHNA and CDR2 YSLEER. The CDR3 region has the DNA TGCGCCAGCAGCCAAGGACTAGCGGGGGGGCTATACGAGCAGTACTTC. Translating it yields CASSQGLAGGLYEQYF.

The CDR3 DNA follows: TGCGCCAGCAGCCTCAGAGGACAGGAGCAGTTCTTC. Protein product: CASSLRGQEQFF. The chain joins TRBV4-3 to TRBJ2-1, with D possibly being TRBD1 (6 bases). CDR1 is LGHNA and CDR2 is YSLEER in the germline V gene. This CDR3 is built from 12 residues. V was trimmed by 4 bases and J by 10 bases, leaving 11 bases between them.

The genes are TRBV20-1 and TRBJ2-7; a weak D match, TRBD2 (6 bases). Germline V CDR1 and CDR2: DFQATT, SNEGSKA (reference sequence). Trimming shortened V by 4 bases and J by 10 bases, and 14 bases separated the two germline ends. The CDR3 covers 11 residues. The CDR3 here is CSATPGVFQYF. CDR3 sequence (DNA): TGCAGTGCTACTCCGGGGGTTTTTCAGTACTTC.

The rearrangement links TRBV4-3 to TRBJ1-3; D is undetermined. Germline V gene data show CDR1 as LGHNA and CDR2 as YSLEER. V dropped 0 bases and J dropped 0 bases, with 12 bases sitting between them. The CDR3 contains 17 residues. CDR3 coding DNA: TGCGCCAGCAGCCAAGATTTCGCGGTCCACTCTGGAAACACCATATATTTT. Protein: CASSQDFAVHSGNTIYF.

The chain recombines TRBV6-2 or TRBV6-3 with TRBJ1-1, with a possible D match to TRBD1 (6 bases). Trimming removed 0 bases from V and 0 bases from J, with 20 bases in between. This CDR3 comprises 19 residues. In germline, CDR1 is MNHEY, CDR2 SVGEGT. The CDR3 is CASSYSLGTLHELNTEAFF. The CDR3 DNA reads TGTGCCAGCAGTTACTCGTTAGGGACACTCCACGAGTTGAACACTGAAGCTTTCTTT.

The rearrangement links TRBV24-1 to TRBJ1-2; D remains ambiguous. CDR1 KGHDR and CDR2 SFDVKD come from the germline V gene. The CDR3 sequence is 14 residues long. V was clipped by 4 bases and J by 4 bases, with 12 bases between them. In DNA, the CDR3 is TGTGCCACCAGTGACGGCAGCGAGACCTATGGCTACACCTTC. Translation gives CATSDGSETYGYTF.

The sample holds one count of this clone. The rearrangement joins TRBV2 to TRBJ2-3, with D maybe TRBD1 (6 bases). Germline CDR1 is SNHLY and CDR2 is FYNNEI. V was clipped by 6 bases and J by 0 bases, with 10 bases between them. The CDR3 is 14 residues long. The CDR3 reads CASRAGTSTDTQYF. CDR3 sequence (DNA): TGTGCCAGCAGAGCCGGGACAAGCACAGATACGCAGTATTTT.

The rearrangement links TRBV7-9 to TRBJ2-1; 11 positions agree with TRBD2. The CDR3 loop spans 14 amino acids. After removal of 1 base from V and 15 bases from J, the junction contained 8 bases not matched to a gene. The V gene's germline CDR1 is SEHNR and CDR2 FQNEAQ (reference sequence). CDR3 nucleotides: TGTGCCAGCAGCTTAGAGGGTAGCGGGGGGGCAAGGTTCTTC. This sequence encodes CASSLEGSGGARFF.

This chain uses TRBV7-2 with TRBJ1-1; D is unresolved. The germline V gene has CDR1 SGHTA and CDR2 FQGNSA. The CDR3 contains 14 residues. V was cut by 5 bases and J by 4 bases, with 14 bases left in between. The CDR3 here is CASSREASSTEAFF. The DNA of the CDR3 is TGTGCCAGCAGCCGTGAGGCGTCGAGCACTGAAGCTTTCTTT.

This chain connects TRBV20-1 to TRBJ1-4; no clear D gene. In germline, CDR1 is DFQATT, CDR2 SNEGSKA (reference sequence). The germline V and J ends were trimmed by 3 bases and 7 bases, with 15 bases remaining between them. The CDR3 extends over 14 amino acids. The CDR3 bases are TGCAGTGCTAGTCCAGGAGGCGCCGGTGAAAAACTGTTTTTT. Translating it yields CSASPGGAGEKLFF.

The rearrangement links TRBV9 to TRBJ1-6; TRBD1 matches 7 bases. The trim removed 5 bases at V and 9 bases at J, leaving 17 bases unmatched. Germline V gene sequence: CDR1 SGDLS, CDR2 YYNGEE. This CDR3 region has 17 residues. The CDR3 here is CASSEEGGGTAFSPLHF. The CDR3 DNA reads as TGTGCCAGCAGTGAAGAGGGGGGCGGGACAGCATTTTCACCCCTCCACTTT.